Shown below are 9 T cell receptor beta chains from a single sample sequenced in a study of brain metastases from non-small cell lung cancer. Clones were read by immunoSEQ multiplex PCR, and TCRdb kept only the in-frame ones, dropping some. The table has some 2,000 clones, about 85% seen once. The specimen was tumor-adjacent normal tissue. The receptors were gathered from a donor over 35 with non-small cell lung cancer.

The chain employs TRBV29-1 and TRBJ1-2, with 7 bases that match TRBD1. This CDR3 is 16 amino acids long. Trimming took 5 bases from V and 0 from J; bases not matched to a gene: 12. Per the germline V gene, CDR1 is SQVTM and CDR2 is ANQGSEA. The CDR3 DNA sequence: TGCAGCGTTTACGGGACAGTCCAATCAACTAACTATGGCTACACCTTC. It yields the protein CSVYGTVQSTNYGYTF.

This clone has just one count. The chain joins TRBV6-5 to TRBJ1-6; TRBD1 matches 11 bases. The CDR3 loop spans 15 amino acids. Germline-derived CDR1 and CDR2 are MNHEY and SVGAGI. Losses at the gene ends were 5 bases for V and 9 bases for J; bases not matched to a gene: 6. CDR3 coding DNA: TGTGCCAGCAGTCCCGGGACAGGGGGAATTTCACCCCTCCACTTT. Translated: CASSPGTGGISPLHF.

In nucleotides, the CDR3 is TGTGCCAGCAGCCCTGGGCTGCTGGTGACGGAGCAGTACTTC. It yields the protein CASSPGLLVTEQYF. The chain uses TRBV5-4 and TRBJ2-7, with D hard to call. V was shortened by 4 bases and J by 7 bases, with 18 bases between the two germline ends. In germline, CDR1 is SGHNT, CDR2 YYREEE (reference sequence). This CDR3 is built from 14 residues.

A word on this clone: Other nucleotide sequences from this sample produce the same CDR3. The chain links TRBV30 to TRBJ1-2; 8 bases line up with TRBD1. Germline CDR1 GTSNPN, CDR2 SVGIG (reference sequence). The J segment lost 7 bases and the V segment lost 1 base, leaving 5 bases of the junction unmatched. The CDR3 is 13 amino acids. DNA for the CDR3: TGTGCCTGGAGTGGTCAGGGGGCGGGTGGCTACACCTTC. This codes for CAWSGQGAGGYTF. The entire variable domain, with the rest obtained from reference TRBV30 and TRBJ1-2, is as follows: SQTIHQWPATLVQPVGSPLSLECTVEGTSNPNLYWYRQAAGRGLQLLFYSVGIGQISSEVPQNLSASRPQDRQFILSSKKLLLSDSGFYLCAWSGQGAGGYTFGSGTRLTVV.

This chain connects TRBV7-2 to TRBJ2-1; maybe TRBD1 (6 bases). Germline V gene lookup returns CDR1 SGHTA and CDR2 FQGNSA. The CDR3 totals 15 residues. V gave up 5 bases and J gave up 4 bases, with 15 bases separating them. This CDR3 reads CASSPGQGSYNEQFF. For the CDR3, the DNA is TGTGCCAGCAGCCCCGGGCAGGGGTCTTACAATGAGCAGTTCTTC.

V usage is TRBV19 and J usage is TRBJ2-7, with 9 nucleotides matching TRBD1. CDR1 and CDR2 from the germline V gene are LNHDA and SQIVND (reference sequence). CDR3 size: 15 residues. V was pared by 10 bases and J by 1 base, with 11 bases of the junction left unmatched. The CDR3, as DNA: TGTGCCACCCTGGGTCCCGGGACAGGGTCCTACGAGCAGTACTTC. Translating it yields CATLGPGTGSYEQYF.

This chain connects TRBV2 to TRBJ2-1, with TRBD1 identical over 11 bases. Looked up from germline, CDR1 is SNHLY and CDR2 is FYNNEI. The V gene end was trimmed by 6 bases and the J gene end by 3 bases; junction bases not matched to a gene: 4. The CDR3 extends over 15 amino acids. CDR3 protein: CASRSGTGGYNEQFF. CDR3 DNA: TGTGCCAGCAGGTCCGGGACAGGGGGCTACAATGAGCAGTTCTTC.

The rearrangement joins TRBV28 to TRBJ1-3; 7 nucleotides align to TRBD1. Germline V CDR1 and CDR2: MDHEN, SYDVKM. V dropped 5 bases and J dropped 5; count of bases not matched to a gene: 6. The CDR3 has 14 residues. The CDR3 sequence: CASSARTGRNTIYF. The CDR3 bases are TGTGCCAGCAGTGCCCGGACAGGCAGAAACACCATATATTTT.

This sequence joins TRBV23-1 and TRBJ2-2; 7 bases map to TRBD1. TRBV23-1 falls under the ORF class, with uncertain function. This CDR3 has 16 residues. V lost 7 bases, J lost 4 bases, and 12 bases stayed unmatched. The CDR3 loop reads CASTRQGSGSTGELFF. CDR3 sequence (DNA): TGCGCCAGCACCCGACAGGGCTCAGGTAGCACCGGGGAGCTGTTTTTT.